The sequence of this T cell receptor beta chain was determined in a study of tumor and adjacent non-tumor tissue in lung cancer. The library came from three nested PCR rounds adapted from ARM-PCR protocols. TCRdb fed the multiplex PCR reads into MiXCR, producing one record per CDR3 protein. The data hold tens of thousands of distinct CDR3 sequences, with roughly two thirds observed a single time. CDR1 is DFQATT, CDR2 SNEGSKA, per germline (reference sequence). The CDR3 consists of 15 residues. V was pared by 6 bases and J by 5 bases, with 21 bases between. No cell sorting was done before RNA was extracted from the tissue. More than 3 cm separated this lung sample from the edge of the tumor.

The sample consisted of distant non-tumor lung tissue. This clonotype was sampled from a woman in her forties with non-small cell lung cancer. The rearrangement joins TRBV20-1 to TRBJ2-3; D may correspond to TRBD1 or TRBD2 (6 bases each). This CDR3 is CSAEGWGAEVDTQYF. Written as DNA, the CDR3 is TGCAGTGCCGAAGGATGGGGGGCCGAGGTAGATACGCAGTATTTT.